The present TCR beta chain was sequenced within a study of response to subunit inactivated influenza vaccine. General study results and limits: With each seasonal influenza vaccination, the authors suggested, few new T cells are recruited.

This clonotype was seen only a few times. Its antigen is currently unknown. Trimming shortened V by 6 bases and J by 6 bases, and 20 bases separated the two germline ends. This CDR3 has 14 residues. Germline values: CDR1 DFQATT, CDR2 SNEGSKA (reference sequence). TCRdb processed the RT-PCR reads anew with MiXCR; each CDR3 protein has one entry. The table records over 800,000 distinct CDR3 sequences, around 20% of them present only once. The specimen comprised PBMCs from blood, sampled around 5 days after vaccination. V is TRBV20-1 and J is TRBJ1-1; D might be TRBD1 (5 bases). The clonotype originates from a man aged 50 to 60 who received an inactivated influenza vaccine. CDR3 sequence: CSAVVGVRLAEAFF. The CDR3 bases are TGCAGTGCGGTCGTAGGGGTGAGGTTGGCTGAAGCTTTCTTT.